The 2 T cell receptor beta chains given below trace back to one sample, sequenced in a study of blood T cell repertoires in COVID-19. Libraries were prepared by immunoSEQ multiplex PCR; TCRdb keeps only in-frame clonotypes and omits some of them. In the table there are around 200,000 clones, roughly four fifths of which are singletons. The material sequenced was peripheral blood. The receptors were sampled from a woman aged 40 to 50 with acute or convalescent COVID-19.

V gene TRBV7-2 combines with J gene TRBJ2-1, with 10 bases aligning to TRBD1. V trimming: 4 bases; J trimming: 3 bases; junction bases outside the gene matches: 3. The CDR3 contains 15 residues. From germline, CDR1 is SGHTA and CDR2 FQGNSA. CDR3 residues: CASSSGQGSYNEQFF. CDR3 nucleotide sequence: TGTGCCAGCAGCTCGGGACAGGGGAGCTACAATGAGCAGTTCTTC.

This clone was observed a handful of times. The chain joins TRBV19 to TRBJ2-7, with D perhaps TRBD2 (6 bases). Germline V gene lookup returns CDR1 LNHDA and CDR2 SQIVND (reference sequence). V lost 6 bases and J 4 bases, leaving 10 bases between the germline ends. CDR3 length: 12 amino acids. The CDR3 sequence is CASSDRGYEQYF. In DNA, the CDR3 is TGTGCCAGTAGCGACCGGGGGTACGAGCAGTACTTC.